The 23 T cell receptor beta chains below come from one sample, sequenced in a study of identical twins. MiXCR, applied by TCRdb to the 5' RACE reads, yields one record per CDR3 protein. Altogether roughly 770,000 distinct CDR3 sequences are present, about 18% being singletons, with the ten largest covering around 13%. This same sample was also taken into another study, of T cells expressing NK-cell markers.

The source material was PBMCs. Receptors originate from a woman between 18 and 29 years old in good health.

This clonotype was counted between two and nine times. The chain is built from TRBV3-1 and TRBJ2-1, with D perhaps matching TRBD2 (6 bases). The ends were cut back, 3 bases at V and 9 bases at J, with 15 bases in the middle. This CDR3 has 14 residues. From germline, CDR1 is LGHDT and CDR2 YNNKEL (reference sequence). This CDR3 reads CASSQFLGGGEQFF. Here the CDR3 DNA reads TGTGCCAGCAGCCAGTTTCTGGGGGGTGGTGAGCAGTTCTTC.

This clonotype was counted a few times. The V gene is TRBV2, the J gene TRBJ2-3; 8 bases fit TRBD2. Germline V CDR1 and CDR2: SNHLY, FYNNEI. CDR3 length equals 15 residues. V lost 3 bases to trimming and J lost 6 bases; unmatched junction nucleotides: 8. CDR3 residues: CASSDGGGILDTQYF. The CDR3 DNA follows: TGTGCCAGCAGTGACGGCGGGGGGATCTTGGATACGCAGTATTTT.

This clonotype was detected ten times or more. The chain carries TRBV6-5 and TRBJ2-3; D may be TRBD2 (5 bases). This CDR3 spans 12 amino acids. Germline V lookup: CDR1 MNHEY, CDR2 SVGAGI. V was cut by 6 bases and J by 1 base, with 5 bases left in between. CDR3 bases: TGTGCCAGCAGGAGGGGCACAGATACGCAGTATTTT. It specifies CASRRGTDTQYF.

This clonotype was counted a few times. The V call is TRBV5-1, the J call TRBJ1-1; TRBD1 is a possible D gene (5 bases). From germline, CDR1 is SGHRS and CDR2 YFSETQ. Trimming stripped 7 bases from V and 0 bases from J, with 19 bases between. This CDR3 comprises 16 residues. The CDR3 protein is CASGRGDLGMNTEAFF. The CDR3 DNA sequence: TGCGCCAGCGGAAGGGGAGATTTGGGCATGAACACTGAAGCTTTCTTT.

This clonotype appeared a few times. The rearrangement links TRBV20-1 to TRBJ2-1, with 11 bases aligning to TRBD2. J gave up 8 bases and V 0 bases, and 9 bases lay outside the gene matches. The CDR3 is 16 amino acids. Germline V gene sequence: CDR1 DFQATT, CDR2 SNEGSKA (reference sequence). The CDR3 DNA reads as TGCAGTGCTAGAGATCTCCTAGCGGGGGGCCGATATGAGCAGTTCTTC. Translating it yields CSARDLLAGGRYEQFF.

This clonotype showed up many times. This chain joins TRBV12-3 or TRBV12-4 and TRBJ2-2; D gene ambiguous. The V gene lost 7 bases and the J gene lost 5 bases, with 5 bases spanning the gap. The CDR3 covers 11 residues. The CDR3 sequence is CASTITGELFF. The DNA of the CDR3 is TGTGCCAGCACTATTACCGGGGAGCTGTTTTTT.

The rearrangement uses TRBV9 and TRBJ1-6; weak D call: TRBD1 (6 bases). CDR1 and CDR2 (germline): SGDLS, YYNGEE. The CDR3 totals 12 residues. The V and J ends lost 6 bases and 8 bases respectively, with 9 bases between them. CDR3 sequence: CASNREDSPLHF. DNA of the CDR3: TGTGCCAGCAACAGGGAGGATTCACCCCTCCACTTT.

This clonotype came up many times. This rearrangement joins TRBV6-5 to TRBJ1-1; D gene uncertain. The CDR3 extends over 13 amino acids. Deletions cut 3 bases from V and 1 base from J, with 6 bases between. The germline CDR1 and CDR2 sequences are MNHEY and SVGAGI. The CDR3: CASSYQENTEAFF. In DNA form, the CDR3 reads TGTGCCAGCAGTTATCAGGAGAACACTGAAGCTTTCTTT.

The chain couples TRBV6-1 to TRBJ2-5; 11 bases map to TRBD2. Germline V gene lookup returns CDR1 MNHNS and CDR2 SASEGT. With 5 bases clipped from V and 4 bases from J, the junction kept 6 bases outside the gene matches. CDR3 size: 15 residues. The DNA of the CDR3 is TGTGCCAGCAGTCCGACTAGCGGGATAGGAGAGACCCAGTACTTC. It is translated as CASSPTSGIGETQYF.

The chain combines TRBV20-1 with TRBJ2-7; D perhaps matches TRBD1 (5 bases). In germline, CDR1 is DFQATT, CDR2 SNEGSKA (reference sequence). The CDR3 spans 14 residues. Trimming stripped 5 bases from V and 4 bases from J, with 18 bases between. The CDR3 reads CSAHTSQGSYEQYF. CDR3 DNA: TGCAGTGCTCATACCTCCCAGGGATCGTACGAGCAGTACTTC.

Many counts were recorded for this clonotype. The V gene is TRBV12-3 or TRBV12-4, the J gene TRBJ2-4; 13 positions match TRBD2. This CDR3 is built from 17 residues. The junction had 9 bases not matched to a gene; V was cut back by 4 bases and J by 6 bases. The CDR3 sequence: CASSSLGLAGVGNIQYF. CDR3 bases: TGTGCCAGCAGTTCCCTAGGACTAGCGGGAGTGGGAAACATTCAGTACTTC.

This clonotype was recorded at least ten times. Mismatch with germline at one junction end may stem from a read error. The V call is TRBV7-9, the J call TRBJ2-7, with a possible D match to TRBD2 (6 bases). CDR1 SEHNR and CDR2 FQNEAQ come from the germline V gene (reference sequence). The CDR3 runs 15 residues. CDR3 residues: CASSLGGGSSYEQYF. The CDR3 DNA is TGCGCCAGCAGCCTGGGAGGAGGGAGCTCCTACGAGCAGTACTTC. The whole variable domain, remainder taken from reference TRBV7-9 and TRBJ2-7, is DTGVSQNPRHKITKRGQNVTFRCDPISEHNRLYWYRQTLGQGPEFLTYFQNEAQLEKSRLLSDRFSAERPKGSFSTLEIQRTEQGDSAMYLCASSLGGGSSYEQYFGPGTRLTVT.

This clonotype was found a few times. The rearrangement joins TRBV12-3 or TRBV12-4 to TRBJ2-3; D possibly corresponds to TRBD1 (6 bases). The CDR3 runs to 12 residues. The germline V and J ends were trimmed by 6 bases and 10 bases, with 14 bases remaining between them. CDR3 region: CASSNRDLAQYF. The CDR3 nucleotides are TGTGCCAGCAGCAACAGGGACCTAGCGCAGTATTTT.

The chain links TRBV11-2 to TRBJ2-7; D possibly corresponds to TRBD1 (5 bases). This CDR3 is 15 amino acids long. The germline V gene has CDR1 SGHAT and CDR2 FQNNGV. Trimming took off 5 bases at V and 3 bases at J, with 17 bases between the two ends. The CDR3 loop reads CASSPGPGMGYEQYF. Written as DNA, the CDR3 is TGTGCCAGCAGCCCCGGTCCAGGGATGGGCTACGAGCAGTACTTC. Based on the CDR3 plus reference TRBV11-2 and TRBJ2-7, the full variable domain is EAGVAQSPRYKIIEKRQSVAFWCNPISGHATLYWYQQILGQGPKLLIQFQNNGVVDDSQLPKDRFSAERLKGVDSTLKIQPAKLEDSAVYLCASSPGPGMGYEQYFGPGTRLTVT.

The table lists this clonotype with a few counts. The V and J genes are TRBV12-3 or TRBV12-4 and TRBJ2-7; D gene unclear. The CDR3 is made up of 13 amino acids. Trimming cost V 7 bases and J 2 bases, with 12 bases left between them. CDR3 sequence reads: CASTPAPAYEQYF. The CDR3 DNA sequence: TGTGCCAGCACCCCCGCCCCCGCCTACGAGCAGTACTTC.

This clonotype was seen repeatedly, ten times or more. The chain recombines TRBV5-1 with TRBJ2-7; possible D gene TRBD1, 6 bases. V gave up 2 bases and J gave up 0 bases, with 15 bases separating them. Germline CDR1 and CDR2: SGHRS and YFSETQ. The length of the CDR3 is 16 residues. The CDR3 sequence: CASSFLHDRSSYEQYF. In DNA form, the CDR3 reads TGCGCCAGCAGCTTCCTACACGACAGGTCCTCCTACGAGCAGTACTTC. The complete variable domain, with remaining parts taken from reference TRBV5-1 and TRBJ2-7, reads KAGVTQTPRYLIKTRGQQVTLSCSPISGHRSVSWYQQTPGQGLQFLFEYFSETQRNKGNFPGRFSGRQFSNSRSEMNVSTLELGDSALYLCASSFLHDRSSYEQYFGPGTRLTVT.

The rearrangement links TRBV11-3 to TRBJ2-7, with TRBD1 as a possible D gene (6 bases). Germline CDR1 and CDR2: SGHNT and YENEEA. The CDR3 totals 15 residues. Trimming cost V 3 bases and J 0 bases, with 12 bases left between them. CDR3 sequence reads: CASSLGKGHSYEQYF. The CDR3 nucleotides are TGTGCCAGCAGCTTGGGGAAGGGACACTCCTACGAGCAGTACTTC.

The chain carries TRBV20-1 and TRBJ2-2, with a weak D call TRBD2 (6 bases). CDR3 length: 14 amino acids. Between the trimmed V and J ends, which lost 5 bases and 1 base, there was a span of 11 bases. CDR1 and CDR2 (germline): DFQATT, SNEGSKA (reference sequence). This CDR3 reads CSAYQAGNTGELFF. CDR3 sequence (DNA): TGCAGTGCTTACCAAGCGGGGAACACCGGGGAGCTGTTTTTT.

The chain couples TRBV20-1 to TRBJ2-1, with a tentative D call TRBD2 (5 bases). With 0 bases removed from V and 7 bases from J, the gap between germline ends came to 16 bases. Germline V lookup: CDR1 DFQATT, CDR2 SNEGSKA (reference sequence). This CDR3 region has 15 residues. CDR3 nucleotide sequence: TGCAGTGCTAGAGACTCTGGACTCCCCAAGAATGAGCAGTTCTTC. Its translation: CSARDSGLPKNEQFF.

This clonotype was seen a handful of times. The rearrangement links TRBV20-1 to TRBJ2-7; 7 nucleotides line up with TRBD2. The V gene end was trimmed by 6 bases and the J gene end by 2 bases; junction bases not matched to a gene: 13. CDR1 DFQATT and CDR2 SNEGSKA come from the germline V gene (reference sequence). The CDR3 extends over 15 amino acids. The CDR3 is CSAPIPGTNPYEQYF. The CDR3 DNA sequence: TGCAGTGCCCCGATCCCCGGGACTAATCCCTACGAGCAGTACTTC.

The chain employs TRBV12-3 or TRBV12-4 and TRBJ2-3, with 7 bases matching TRBD1. V lost 7 bases to trimming and J lost 3 bases; unmatched junction nucleotides: 13. This CDR3 spans 16 amino acids. CDR3 coding DNA: TGTGCCAGCAAGTCCTTGGCTCAGGGGGAGACAGATACGCAGTATTTT. Translating gives CASKSLAQGETDTQYF.

The chain is built from TRBV7-9 and TRBJ2-1; no clear D gene. This CDR3 contains 13 residues. Germline V gene sequence: CDR1 SEHNR, CDR2 FQNEAQ (reference sequence). With 5 bases removed from V and 6 bases from J, the gap between germline ends came to 11 bases. The CDR3 nucleotides read TGTGCCAGCAGCATCCCGGGTACCAATGAGCAGTTCTTC. The encoded protein is CASSIPGTNEQFF.

In this sample, this clonotype turned up a few times. The chain couples TRBV12-3 or TRBV12-4 to TRBJ2-7; D is uncertain. V lost 3 bases and J lost 0, with 9 bases in between. There are 14 residues in the CDR3. The CDR3 DNA is TGTGCCAGCAGTTTCTTTCGTGACTCCTACGAGCAGTACTTC. Translating gives CASSFFRDSYEQYF.